This T cell receptor (beta chain) was recorded in a study of blood T cells in healthy people across ages (dated by TCRdb to the mid-2010s). Regarding the complete study: In model experiments, roughly one uniquely barcoded TCR beta cDNA molecule per two T cells was captured by template switching. Four age groups were formed from the donors: young (average approximately 15 years), middle-aged (approximately 42), aged (62) and long-lived (less than 85). Age-related changes in TCR beta repertoire diversity were measured in the study by deep sequencing normalized with unique cDNA molecular identifiers. Donors of different ages were randomly distributed across sequencing lanes to avoid experimental bias. For two donors (one aged 18 to 29 and one aged 80 or older), the study analyzed two additional independent replicas of 1 million unique cDNA reads from the same blood draw. The research as a whole found: Total diversity estimates from one million sequenced T cells were considered lower bounds and underestimates. The long-lived group showed more naive CD4+ T cells, fewer expanded clones and increased TCR diversity than the aged group, suggesting age selection. As age increased, observed TCR beta diversity per million T cells dropped in a roughly linear way, and a significant reduction was already evident by age approximately 40. Because donor CMV infection status was unknown, age-related changes in expanded clonotypes were potentially confounded. Because profiling used bulk unsorted PBMCs, naive and antigen-experienced compartments could not be compared conclusively. Observed TCR beta diversity correlated strongly with the percentage of naive T cells measured by flow cytometry.

Libraries were constructed by 5' RACE. Sequenced on an Illumina HiSeq 2500. A second PCR of roughly 7 to 12 cycles was performed with a sample-barcoded 5' primer and a J-beta primer mix. Each TCR beta cDNA molecule received a unique molecular identifier from a template-switch 5' adaptor carrying 12 random nucleotides. Each sample yielded at least 2.5 million CDR3-containing paired-end reads. First-strand cDNA was synthesized from all RNA with the Mint cDNA synthesis kit, primed by a TRBC-specific oligonucleotide. Following uracil-DNA glycosylase treatment, all cDNA underwent a first 18-cycle PCR with the universal primers M1SS and BC2_uni_R. The study's processing was this. For normalization, 1 million high-quality reads were randomly selected from each sample, with every read carrying a distinct molecular identifier. Reads sharing molecular identifiers were discarded rather than binned into consensus sequences. MiTCR, with a Q25 quality threshold and the strictest error-elimination algorithm, was used for CDR3 identification, clonotype clustering and error correction. A nonparametric unseen species model with Euler transformation was used to estimate lower-bound total TCR beta diversity. Through fastp at Q25 and MiXCR, TCRdb rebuilt clones from the public reads, retaining in-frame beta chains. A single entry per CDR3 protein holds the most common genes and DNA from its merged rows. These V and J calls originate from TCRdb's pipeline instead of the authors' own analysis. Here the sample has about 1.5 million distinct CDR3 sequences; roughly 43% occur a single time. The ten largest clones represent about 4% of the sample.

There are 14 amino acids in the CDR3, from cysteine to phenylalanine inclusive. The kept DNA is CDR3 alone, 42 bases in frame from the first base. The germline V gene provides CDR1 SNHLY and CDR2 FYNNEI. V and J are truncated by 7 bases and 1 base respectively, leaving an intervening sequence of 10 bases. The donors were 40 or so Caucasian individuals from Russia, aged 6 to 90 years, who were systemically healthy. Each donor gave approximately 10 milliliters of peripheral blood, collected into EDTA-treated Vacutainer tubes. Ficoll-Paque density-gradient centrifugation was used to isolate PBMCs, with at least 6 million obtained per sample. Trizol reagent was used to extract total RNA from the PBMCs, yielding at least 5 micrograms per sample. Naive CD45RAhigh/CD27high T cell percentages were measured by flow cytometry on a PBMC aliquot from every donor. As to this clonotype: It has no known antigen specificity. No base qualities exist here, and no much larger clone lies one base off it.

Material: blood. The sequence was obtained from a woman younger than 35 in good health. The V and J segments used are TRBV2 and TRBJ2-2, with the D gene not confidently named. The sequenced DNA: TGTGCCAGCATGTCTATCCGGAACACCGGGGAGCTGTTTTTT. Protein translation: CASMSIRNTGELFF.